Following are 4 T cell receptor beta chains from one sample sequenced in a study of T cells after yellow fever vaccination (dated by TCRdb to the late 2010s). The intended sense of this specimen's treatment or condition label: live attenuated yellow fever vaccine strain. Receptor amplification or capture employed 5' RACE. These reads were obtained on an Illumina HiSeq 2500. The raw public data were reprocessed by TCRdb itself: fastp quality trimming at Q25, MiXCR clonotype calling, in-frame beta chains only. Duplicate CDR3 protein sequences are folded into a single record with the most common DNA and genes. The table for this sample lists under 300,000 distinct CDR3 sequences; 6.9% of them were counted only once. The ten largest clones represent 0.65% to 0.9% of the sample. This specimen was CD4+ T cells sorted from PBMCs, taken 15 days after the yellow fever booster vaccination. These receptor sequences come from a man between 25 and 39 years old who received the YFV17D yellow fever vaccine.

This clonotype was observed a few times. The V and J genes are TRBV20-1 and TRBJ1-5; D is perhaps TRBD1 (5 bases). The CDR3 is 14 residues long. CDR1 and CDR2 (germline): DFQATT, SNEGSKA (reference sequence). Trimming shortened V by 3 bases and J by 4 bases, and 13 bases separated the two germline ends. This CDR3 is CSASLGVRNQPQHF. CDR3 DNA sequence: TGCAGTGCTAGCTTAGGGGTTCGAAATCAGCCCCAGCATTTT.

This clonotype was seen ten or more times. This chain uses TRBV12-3 or TRBV12-4 with TRBJ2-1, with D unresolved. The CDR3 length is 13 residues. V was clipped by 5 bases and J by 10 bases, with 15 bases between them. The CDR3 protein is CASSKTTNLEQFF. CDR3 bases: TGTGCCAGCAGTAAAACAACCAACCTAGAGCAGTTCTTC.

This chain links TRBV7-2 with TRBJ2-1; D possibly corresponds to TRBD2 (5 bases). V was trimmed by 5 bases and J by 15 bases, leaving 17 bases between them. Germline CDR1 and CDR2: SGHTA and FQGNSA. This CDR3 comprises 12 residues. CDR3 coding DNA: TGTGCCAGCAGCCTTAACGGGATCAGGCCGTTCTTC. The encoded protein is CASSLNGIRPFF.

This clonotype has at least ten counts. V and J are TRBV5-1 and TRBJ2-7; 13 bases are shared with TRBD2. CDR1 SGHRS and CDR2 YFSETQ come from the germline V gene. This CDR3 region has 16 residues. J lost 5 bases, V lost 4 bases, and 9 bases had no gene match. The CDR3 sequence is CASSEGLAGSAHEQYF. The CDR3, as DNA: TGCGCCAGCAGCGAGGGACTAGCGGGATCAGCGCACGAGCAGTACTTC.